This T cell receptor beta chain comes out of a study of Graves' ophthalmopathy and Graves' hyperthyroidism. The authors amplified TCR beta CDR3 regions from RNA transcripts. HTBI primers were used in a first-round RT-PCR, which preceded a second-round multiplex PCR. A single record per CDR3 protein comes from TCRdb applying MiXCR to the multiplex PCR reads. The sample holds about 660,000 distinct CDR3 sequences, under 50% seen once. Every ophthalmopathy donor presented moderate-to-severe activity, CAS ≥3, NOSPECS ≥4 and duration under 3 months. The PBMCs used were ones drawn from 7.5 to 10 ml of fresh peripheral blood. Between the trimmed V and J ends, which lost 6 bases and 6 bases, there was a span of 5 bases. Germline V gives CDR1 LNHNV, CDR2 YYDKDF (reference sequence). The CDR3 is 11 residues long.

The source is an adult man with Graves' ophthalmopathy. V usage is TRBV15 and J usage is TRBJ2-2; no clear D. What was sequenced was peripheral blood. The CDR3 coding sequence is TGTGCCACCAGGGGCTCCGGGGAGCTGTTTTTT. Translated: CATRGSGELFF. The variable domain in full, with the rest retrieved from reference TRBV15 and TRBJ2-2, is DAMVIQNPRYQVTQFGKPVTLSCSQTLNHNVMYWYQQKSSQAPKLLFHYYDKDFNNEADTPDNFQSRRPNTSFCFLDIRSPGLGDTAMYLCATRGSGELFFGEGSRLTVL.